This T cell receptor (beta chain) was observed in a study of shared clonotypes between healthy human individuals. Findings and limits, study-wide: Clonotype sharing across donors was expected to vary with sequencing depth.

This clone was counted at least ten times. Its matching antigen is unknown. It was across several immunoSEQ plates that each subset's genomic DNA was evenly split. Sequencing was performed with immunoSEQ multiplex PCR; in TCRdb, only in-frame clones are kept and a portion is missing. This table holds roughly 96,000 clones, less than 60% found once. Sequencing was performed on PBMCs. The clonotype originates from a woman aged 40 to 50 in good health. Some clones in this sample may be carry-over from other donors' samples.

Written as DNA, the CDR3 is TGTGCCTGGAGTGTAGGGCAGGGGGGACCCTACGAGCAGTACTTC. This encodes CAWSVGQGGPYEQYF. The chain is built from TRBV30 and TRBJ2-7, with D perhaps TRBD1 (7 bases). V shed 0 bases and J shed 2 bases, with 14 bases lying between them. CDR1 and CDR2 from the germline V gene are GTSNPN and SVGIG (reference sequence). The CDR3 covers 15 residues.